Sequencing of this T cell receptor beta chain was carried out in a study of shared clonotypes between healthy human individuals. Sequencing was performed with immunoSEQ multiplex PCR; in TCRdb, only in-frame clones are kept and a portion is missing. The table records around 2,000,000 clones, about 94% of them present only once. Trimming shortened V by 0 bases and J by 4 bases, and 11 bases separated the two germline ends. The germline CDR1 and CDR2 sequences are SGHDN and FVKESK. The CDR3 runs to 15 residues. Naive CD8 cells lacked CD45RO and underwent positive selection for CCR7, leaving out terminally differentiated effector memory CD45RA+ cells. Adult donors, all healthy and HIV-negative, had no recent acute infections or vaccinations.

V gene TRBV14 combines with J gene TRBJ2-3; D may correspond to TRBD1 or TRBD2 (5 bases each). Sequenced input: naive CD8+ T cells sorted from blood. The receptor's source is a man between 18 and 35 years old in good health. For the CDR3, the DNA is TGTGCCAGCAGCCAAGACGGGACCTGGGCAGATACGCAGTATTTT. This gives the protein CASSQDGTWADTQYF.